The next 27 T cell receptor beta chains were all read from a single sample in a study of OX40 agonist ivuxolimab in advanced cancers. The data were produced by immunoSEQ multiplex PCR, yet TCRdb's version contains in-frame clones alone and is incomplete. The table shows approximately 55,000 clones, with roughly 90% occurring only once. The specimen was CD4+ or CD8+ T cells sorted from blood, collected in a trial of the OX40 agonist ivuxolimab. These receptors were obtained from an adult with an advanced solid tumor such as melanoma, head and neck, liver or kidney cancer.

This chain links TRBV6-1 with TRBJ2-7; D may be TRBD2 (6 bases). CDR1 is MNHNS, CDR2 SASEGT, per germline. This CDR3 has 15 residues. The germline V and J ends were trimmed by 6 bases and 5 bases, with 20 bases remaining between them. The CDR3 is CASSPPGRGKHEQYF. The CDR3 DNA is TGTGCCAGCAGCCCCCCCGGGCGGGGAAAACACGAGCAGTACTTC.

J is TRBJ1-6 and V is TRBV6-5, with TRBD1 matching 7 bases. The V and J ends lost 6 bases and 7 bases, in that order; junction bases with no gene match: 9. Germline V lookup: CDR1 MNHEY, CDR2 SVGAGI. The CDR3 is 15 residues long. This chain's CDR3 is CASSRSGQLNSPLHF. The CDR3 region has the DNA TGTGCCAGCAGCCGATCGGGACAGCTAAATTCACCCCTCCACTTT.

The chain joins TRBV28 to TRBJ1-6; the match to TRBD1 covers 7 bases. V dropped 7 bases and J dropped 15; count of bases not matched to a gene: 12. This CDR3 spans 13 amino acids. Germline lookup yields CDR1 MDHEN and CDR2 SYDVKM. CDR3 sequence (DNA): TGTGCCAGCACTATCGGGGACAGCTCTGGCCTCCACTTT. Residues: CASTIGDSSGLHF. Complete variable domain (other parts from reference TRBV28 and TRBJ1-6): DVKVTQSSRYLVKRTGEKVFLECVQDMDHENMFWYRQDPGLGLRLIYFSYDVKMKEKGDIPEGYSVSREKKERFSLILESASTNQTSMYLCASTIGDSSGLHFGNGTRLTVT.

CDR3 in DNA: TGTGCCAGCAGCTCTAATCAGGCTTCGCTGACTGAAGCTTTCTTT. This encodes CASSSNQASLTEAFF. The J gene is TRBJ1-1, the V gene TRBV7-9; D is uncertain. The CDR3 sequence is 15 residues long. Germline CDR1 is SEHNR and CDR2 is FQNEAQ (reference sequence). Trimming shortened V by 4 bases and J by 5 bases, and 17 bases separated the two germline ends. The full variable domain, with the rest looked up from reference TRBV7-9 and TRBJ1-1, is DTGVSQNPRHKITKRGQNVTFRCDPISEHNRLYWYRQTLGQGPEFLTYFQNEAQLEKSRLLSDRFSAERPKGSFSTLEIQRTEQGDSAMYLCASSSNQASLTEAFFGQGTRLTVV.

This clone was seen more than once but under ten times. V usage is TRBV10-1 and J usage is TRBJ1-2; no definite D call. Looked up from germline, CDR1 is WNHNN and CDR2 is SYGVQD (reference sequence). The CDR3 runs to 13 residues. V was clipped by 6 bases and J by 4 bases, with 12 bases between them. The CDR3: CASSPTGLYGYTF. The CDR3 coding sequence is TGCGCCAGCAGCCCCACTGGCCTCTATGGCTACACCTTC.

The rearrangement uses TRBV4-2 and TRBJ2-7; 9 nucleotides agree with TRBD1. Germline V gives CDR1 LGHNA, CDR2 YNFKEQ. V was clipped by 2 bases and J by 4 bases; unmatched bases: 9. The CDR3 spans 16 residues. In DNA, the CDR3 is TGTGCCAGCAGCCAAAATACCGGGACAGGGTTGTACGAGCAGTACTTC. Its protein is CASSQNTGTGLYEQYF.

In this sample, this clone turned up once. The V call is TRBV28, the J call TRBJ2-7; D ambiguous. The ends were cut back, 6 bases at V and 2 bases at J, with 11 bases in the middle. Germline loops: CDR1 MDHEN, CDR2 SYDVKM. The CDR3 consists of 13 residues. CDR3 residues: CASRSLVPYEQYF. The CDR3, as DNA: TGTGCCAGCAGAAGTCTAGTCCCCTACGAGCAGTACTTC.

The rearrangement joins TRBV6-5 to TRBJ2-7; the match to TRBD1 covers 9 bases. The CDR3 has 15 residues. Trimming took 4 bases from V and 0 from J; bases not matched to a gene: 4. Per the germline V gene, CDR1 is MNHEY and CDR2 is SVGAGI. The CDR3: CASSSGTGPSYEQYF. Here the CDR3 DNA reads TGTGCCAGCAGTTCCGGGACAGGGCCCTCCTACGAGCAGTACTTC.

The chain couples TRBV28 to TRBJ2-5; 9 bases fit TRBD1. Germline loops: CDR1 MDHEN, CDR2 SYDVKM. V lost 5 bases and J lost 4; bases outside the gene matches: 11. The CDR3 is 16 residues long. CDR3: CASSTWTGAGRETQYF. In DNA form, the CDR3 reads TGTGCCAGCAGTACTTGGACAGGGGCGGGGAGAGAGACCCAGTACTTC.

The chain has TRBV28 and TRBJ1-5; unclear D gene. Germline CDR1 is MDHEN and CDR2 is SYDVKM. CDR3 length: 16 residues. The V end was cut by 0 bases, the J end by 1 base, with 10 bases between. CDR3 sequence: CASSLWMGRSNQPQHF. In nucleotides, the CDR3 is TGTGCCAGCAGTTTATGGATGGGTCGGAGCAATCAGCCCCAGCATTTT. The full variable domain, its missing parts supplied by reference TRBV28 and TRBJ1-5, is DVKVTQSSRYLVKRTGEKVFLECVQDMDHENMFWYRQDPGLGLRLIYFSYDVKMKEKGDIPEGYSVSREKKERFSLILESASTNQTSMYLCASSLWMGRSNQPQHFGDGTRLSIL.

This chain joins TRBV15 and TRBJ2-5; D unclear. Matching the DNA end better, TRBJ2-7 makes the J call doubtful. This CDR3 has 13 residues. Germline V gene lookup returns CDR1 LNHNV and CDR2 YYDKDF (reference sequence). The CDR3 DNA follows: TGTGCCACCAGCTCGCGGAGCACCTACGAGCAGTACTTC. Its translation is CATSSRSTYEQYF.

The rearrangement joins TRBV5-6 to TRBJ1-6, with a possible D match to TRBD1 (6 bases). Germline V gene lookup returns CDR1 SGHDT and CDR2 YYEEEE. The CDR3 covers 17 residues. V was cut by 4 bases and J by 8 bases, with 22 bases left in between. The CDR3, as DNA: TGTGCCAGCAGCCCCGGACCCCGGGGGCGTAAATATTCACCCCTCCACTTT. It yields the protein CASSPGPRGRKYSPLHF.

The J gene is TRBJ2-5, the V gene TRBV7-8, with D uncertain. Germline V gene sequence: CDR1 SGHVS, CDR2 FQNEAQ. This CDR3 region has 13 residues. V was trimmed by 5 bases and J by 5 bases, leaving 12 bases between them. Here the CDR3 reads CASSHRVFETQYF. The DNA for the CDR3 is TGTGCCAGCAGCCATAGGGTTTTCGAGACCCAGTACTTC.

This chain joins TRBV5-3 and TRBJ2-2; 10 bases line up with TRBD1. TRBV5-3 carries the ORF label, with uncertain function. V trimming: 8 bases; J trimming: 3 bases; junction bases outside the gene matches: 7. CDR3 length: 15 amino acids. Written as DNA, the CDR3 is TGTGCCAGCAGCCAAGGGACAGGGGACACCGGGGAGCTGTTTTTT. This sequence encodes CASSQGTGDTGELFF.

The gene calls are TRBV9 and TRBJ1-1, with no clear D. This CDR3 has 13 residues. The V gene lost 4 bases and the J gene lost 5 bases, with 12 bases spanning the gap. From germline, CDR1 is SGDLS and CDR2 YYNGEE. CDR3 protein: CASSPAGYTEAFF. CDR3 coding DNA: TGTGCCAGCAGCCCTGCCGGGTATACTGAAGCTTTCTTT. Full variable domain (missing parts from reference TRBV9 and TRBJ1-1): DSGVTQTPKHLITATGQRVTLRCSPRSGDLSVYWYQQSLDQGLQFLIQYYNGEERAKGNILERFSAQQFPDLHSELNLSSLELGDSALYFCASSPAGYTEAFFGQGTRLTVV.

This clone has only one observation. V is TRBV5-4 and J is TRBJ2-7; TRBD1 agrees at 7 bases. CDR3 length equals 14 residues. V trimming: 4 bases; J trimming: 4 bases; junction bases outside the gene matches: 8. CDR1 SGHNT and CDR2 YYREEE come from the germline V gene (reference sequence). CDR3 residues: CASSALGTDYEQYF. The CDR3 nucleotides read TGTGCCAGCAGCGCCCTGGGGACAGATTACGAGCAGTACTTC.

The chain joins TRBV5-6 to TRBJ2-7; D unresolved. This CDR3 spans 13 amino acids. Germline-derived CDR1 and CDR2 are SGHDT and YYEEEE. Between the trimmed V and J ends, which lost 4 bases and 0 bases, there was a span of 8 bases. Here the CDR3 reads CASSQTNSYEQYF. CDR3 sequence (DNA): TGTGCCAGCAGCCAGACAAACTCCTACGAGCAGTACTTC.

J is TRBJ1-1 and V is TRBV19; TRBD1 aligns across 7 bases. There are 15 residues in the CDR3. CDR1 LNHDA and CDR2 SQIVND come from the germline V gene (reference sequence). Trimming removed 5 bases from V and 0 bases from J; junction bases left unmatched: 6. CDR3 in amino acids: CASSVRTGMNTEAFF. DNA for the CDR3: TGTGCCAGTAGTGTCAGGACAGGAATGAACACTGAAGCTTTCTTT. Supplemented by reference TRBV19 and TRBJ1-1, the full variable domain reads DGGITQSPKYLFRKEGQNVTLSCEQNLNHDAMYWYRQDPGQGLRLIYYSQIVNDFQKGDIAEGYSVSREKKESFPLTVTSAQKNPTAFYLCASSVRTGMNTEAFFGQGTRLTVV.

In this sample, this clone turned up once. This chain connects TRBV5-4 to TRBJ2-7, with TRBD1 matching 7 bases. The CDR3 runs 12 residues. Trimming removed 0 bases from V and 12 bases from J; junction bases left unmatched: 6. The germline gives CDR1 SGHNT, CDR2 YYREEE (reference sequence). CDR3 amino acids: CASSLGQGPRYF. The DNA of the CDR3 is TGTGCCAGCAGCTTGGGACAGGGCCCTAGGTACTTC.

The chain combines TRBV4-1 with TRBJ2-3; tentatively, D is TRBD1 (5 bases). The better agreement between TRBJ1-5 and the DNA end casts doubt on the J call. Germline V gene data show CDR1 as MGHRA and CDR2 as YSYEKL. The CDR3 consists of 17 residues. The CDR3 loop is CASSQDRLAGRADTQHF. In DNA, the CDR3 is TGCGCCAGCAGCCAAGACCGGCTAGCGGGACGGGCAGATACGCAGCATTTT.

J is TRBJ1-1 and V is TRBV2; D possibly corresponds to TRBD1 (5 bases). The CDR3 is 11 residues long. Trimming pared 7 bases from V and 8 bases from J, leaving 11 bases between. The germline CDR1 and CDR2 sequences are SNHLY and FYNNEI. The CDR3 sequence: CASTHGTEAFF. CDR3 DNA: TGTGCCAGCACCCACGGGACCGAAGCTTTCTTT.

This rearrangement joins TRBV19 to TRBJ2-5; D gene ambiguous. The tail of the sequence fits TRBJ2-7 better, so the J call may be wrong. The CDR3 is 15 residues long. In germline, CDR1 is LNHDA, CDR2 SQIVND (reference sequence). CDR3 bases: TGTGCCAGTAGTATGTATGGCTCCAGCTCCTACGAGCAGTACTTC. Translated: CASSMYGSSSYEQYF.

The V and J genes are TRBV7-9 and TRBJ2-7; the D gene is possibly TRBD1 (6 bases). Trimming pared 2 bases from V and 3 bases from J, leaving 11 bases between. Germline V gene lookup returns CDR1 SEHNR and CDR2 FQNEAQ (reference sequence). The CDR3 totals 14 residues. The CDR3 protein is CASSLLDSVYEQYF. In DNA form, the CDR3 reads TGTGCCAGCAGCTTATTGGACAGCGTCTACGAGCAGTACTTC.

CDR3 nucleotides: TGCAGCGTTCGACCGAGCACAGATACGCAGTATTTT. The encoded protein is CSVRPSTDTQYF. The J gene is TRBJ2-3, the V gene TRBV29-1; D not resolved. The CDR3 extends over 12 amino acids. In germline, CDR1 is SQVTM, CDR2 ANQGSEA. Trimming removed 5 bases at V and 0 bases at J, with 6 bases between.

The genes are TRBV10-3 and TRBJ2-3; TRBD1 or TRBD2 may be the D gene (6 bases each). The length of the CDR3 is 14 residues. Deletions cut 6 bases from V and 3 bases from J, with 13 bases between. Germline CDR1 is ENHRY and CDR2 is SYGVKD. In DNA, the CDR3 is TGTGCCATCAGAGGTGAAGGGGGGACAGATACGCAGTATTTT. The encoded protein is CAIRGEGGTDTQYF.

V is TRBV18 and J is TRBJ1-4, with 8 nucleotides matching TRBD1. J lost 8 bases, V lost 6 bases, and 11 bases had no gene match. The germline gives CDR1 KGHSH, CDR2 LQKENI. The CDR3 spans 15 residues. CDR3: CASSTRTGRGEKLFF. In nucleotides, the CDR3 is TGTGCCAGCTCGACGAGGACAGGGAGGGGAGAAAAACTGTTTTTT.

V usage is TRBV9 and J usage is TRBJ2-2, with 7 positions matching TRBD2. J lost 7 bases, V lost 3 bases, and 9 bases had no gene match. This CDR3 has 15 residues. Per the germline V gene, CDR1 is SGDLS and CDR2 is YYNGEE. CDR3 bases: TGTGCCAGCAGCGGCCTGGGAGGGCCAGGCGGGGAGCTGTTTTTT. Translated, it gives CASSGLGGPGGELFF. Complete variable domain (other parts from reference TRBV9 and TRBJ2-2): DSGVTQTPKHLITATGQRVTLRCSPRSGDLSVYWYQQSLDQGLQFLIQYYNGEERAKGNILERFSAQQFPDLHSELNLSSLELGDSALYFCASSGLGGPGGELFFGEGSRLTVL.